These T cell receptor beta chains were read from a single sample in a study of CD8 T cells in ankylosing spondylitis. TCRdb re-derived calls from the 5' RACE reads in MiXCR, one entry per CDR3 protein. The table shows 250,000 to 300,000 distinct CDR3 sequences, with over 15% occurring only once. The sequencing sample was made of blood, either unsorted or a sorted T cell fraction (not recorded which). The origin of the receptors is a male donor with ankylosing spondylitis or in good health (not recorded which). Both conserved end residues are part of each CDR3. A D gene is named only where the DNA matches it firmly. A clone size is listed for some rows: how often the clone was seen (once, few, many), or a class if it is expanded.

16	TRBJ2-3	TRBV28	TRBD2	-	TGTGCCAGCAGTTCGCGGCGGGGAGGGGACACAGATACGCAGTATTTT	CASSSRRGGDTDTQYF
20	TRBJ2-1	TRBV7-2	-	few	TGTGCCAGCAGCTTAGCTAACTATCCAGGCGCCAGAGCGAGGTACAATGAGCAGTTCTTC	CASSLANYPGARARYNEQFF
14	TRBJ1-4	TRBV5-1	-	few	TGCGCCAGCAGCCCAGGGGATCCTAATGAAAAACTGTTTTTT	CASSPGDPNEKLFF
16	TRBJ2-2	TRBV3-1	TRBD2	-	TGTGCCAGCAGCAGGGGACTAGCGGGAGCCACCGGGGAGCTGTTTTTT	CASSRGLAGATGELFF
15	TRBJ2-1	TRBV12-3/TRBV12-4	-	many	TGTGCCAGCAGCCCACCGGGACTTACGTACAATGAGCAGTTCTTC	CASSPPGLTYNEQFF
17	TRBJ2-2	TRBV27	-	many	TGTGCCAGCGATTCACAACCACTTTCCCCTAACACCGGGGAGCTGTTTTTT	CASDSQPLSPNTGELFF
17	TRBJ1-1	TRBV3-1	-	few	TGTGCCAGCAGCCAAGTTGAGGGCAGGGGACGGAACACTGAAGCTTTCTTT	CASSQVEGRGRNTEAFF
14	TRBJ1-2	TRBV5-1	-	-	TGCGCCAGCAGCTTGGACAGTGTAGATTATGGCTACACCTTC	CASSLDSVDYGYTF
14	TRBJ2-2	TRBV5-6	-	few	TGTGCCAGCAGCTTGGGGCCGACCCCCGGGGAGCTGTTTTTT	CASSLGPTPGELFF
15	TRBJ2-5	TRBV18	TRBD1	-	TGTGCCAGCTCACCACGACAGGGGGGCCAAGAGACCCAGTACTTC	CASSPRQGGQETQYF
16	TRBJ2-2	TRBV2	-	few	TGTGCCAGCAGTGGGGGGGCGGTCCCGAACACCGGGGAGCTGTTTTTT	CASSGGAVPNTGELFF
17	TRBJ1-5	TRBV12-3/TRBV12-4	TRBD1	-	TGTGCCAGCACTGGGAGAGGGGGACAGGGGCGGAATCAGCCCCAGCATTTT	CASTGRGGQGRNQPQHF
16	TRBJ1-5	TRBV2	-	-	TGTGCCAGCAAGAACGGCCAGGCGGGAGTCAATCAGCCCCAGCATTTT	CASKNGQAGVNQPQHF
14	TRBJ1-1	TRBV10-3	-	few	TGTGCCATCAGTGAGGTACTACGGGGTTCTGAAGCTTTCTTT	CAISEVLRGSEAFF
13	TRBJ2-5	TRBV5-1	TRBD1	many	TGCGCCAGCAGCCAGGGGGCGCGGGAGACCCAGTACTTC	CASSQGARETQYF
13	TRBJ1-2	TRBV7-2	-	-	TGTGCCAGCAGCGAGGCAACAGGCTATGGCTACACCTTC	CASSEATGYGYTF
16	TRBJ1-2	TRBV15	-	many	TGTGCCACCAGCAGAGCGAACAGGGTTGGTGGGAATGGCTACACCTTC	CATSRANRVGGNGYTF
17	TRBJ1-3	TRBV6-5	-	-	TGTGCCAGCAGTTACTCGCCGGGAGGTGGAGCACGGAACACCATATATTTT	CASSYSPGGGARNTIYF
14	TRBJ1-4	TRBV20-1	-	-	TGCAGTGCTAGCGGGAACAGGGCGGATGAAAAACTGTTTTTT	CSASGNRADEKLFF
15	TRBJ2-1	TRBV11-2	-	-	TGTGCCAGCAGCCCCGGTGCAGGGGCGCACAATGAGCAGTTCTTC	CASSPGAGAHNEQFF
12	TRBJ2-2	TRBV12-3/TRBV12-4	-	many	TGTGCCAGCAGCCACTCTACCGGGGAGCTGTTTTTT	CASSHSTGELFF
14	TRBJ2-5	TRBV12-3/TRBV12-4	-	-	TGTGCCAGCAGTTTGTCCAGGCCAGACGAGACCCAGTACTTC	CASSLSRPDETQYF
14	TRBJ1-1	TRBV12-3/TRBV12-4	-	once	TGTGCCAGCAGTTTAATTGAGGGGTTCACTGAAGCTTTCTTT	CASSLIEGFTEAFF
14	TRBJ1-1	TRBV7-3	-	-	TGTGCCAGCAGCTCCTCGGGAGGTCCCACTGAAGCTTTCTTT	CASSSSGGPTEAFF
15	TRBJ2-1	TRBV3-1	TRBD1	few	TGTGCCAGCAGCCAAGATCACAGGGGGCATAGGGAGCAGTTCTTC	CASSQDHRGHREQFF
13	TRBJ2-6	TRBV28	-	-	TGTGCCAGCAGATACGGTGGGGCCAACGTCCTGACTTTC	CASRYGGANVLTF
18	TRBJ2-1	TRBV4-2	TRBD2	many	TGTGCCAGCAGCCAAGAGGCTATGACTAGCGGGAGAGGACTTGAGCAGTTCTTC	CASSQEAMTSGRGLEQFF
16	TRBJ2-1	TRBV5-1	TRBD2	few	TGCGCCAGCAGCCCGGGGACTAGCGGGGCGATGAATGAGCAGTTCTTC	CASSPGTSGAMNEQFF
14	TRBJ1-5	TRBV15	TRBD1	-	TGTGCCACCAGCAGACAGGGGGCCGATCAGCCCCAGCATTTT	CATSRQGADQPQHF
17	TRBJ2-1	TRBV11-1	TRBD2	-	TGTGCCAGCAGCTTAGCCTCTGCGGGGGGGCTAGACAATGAGCAGTTCTTC	CASSLASAGGLDNEQFF
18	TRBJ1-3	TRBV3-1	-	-	TGTGCCAGCAGCCAAGCCCCCCACACGACCGTTGGTGGAAACACCATATATTTT	CASSQAPHTTVGGNTIYF
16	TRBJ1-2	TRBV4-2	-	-	TGTGCCAGCAGCCAAGAGGGGTCTGGGGTTTCCTATGGCTACACCTTC	CASSQEGSGVSYGYTF
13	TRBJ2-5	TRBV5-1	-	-	TGCGCCAGCAGCTTGCTAATCCAAGAGACCCAGTACTTC	CASSLLIQETQYF
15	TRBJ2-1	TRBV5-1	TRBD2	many	TGCGCCAGCAGCTTAACTAGCGGGGCCTACAATGAGCAGTTCTTC	CASSLTSGAYNEQFF
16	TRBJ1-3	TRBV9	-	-	TGTGCCAGCAGCGTAATGGGGTCCAGCTCTGGAAACACCATATATTTT	CASSVMGSSSGNTIYF
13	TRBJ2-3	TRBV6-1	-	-	TGTGCCAGCAGGGCAACTAGCACAGATACGCAGTATTTT	CASRATSTDTQYF